Below, 29 T cell receptor beta chains from the same sample are listed, as sequenced in a study of cytomegalovirus exposure and HLA in healthy donors. Researchers ran the PCR with 60 Vbeta and 13 Jbeta primers. Profiled with immunoSEQ multiplex PCR; TCRdb holds only in-frame clones, not every one. The sample has around 150,000 clones, about 81% seen once. Sequenced material: PBMCs. The receptors were gathered from a woman under 30 in good health and CMV-seronegative.

The V call is TRBV7-9, the J call TRBJ2-2; D might be TRBD2 (5 bases). The CDR3 runs 15 residues. Looked up from germline, CDR1 is SEHNR and CDR2 is FQNEAQ (reference sequence). V dropped 2 bases and J dropped 0 bases, with 7 bases sitting between them. The CDR3 DNA sequence: TGTGCCAGCAGCTTAAGCGGCGCGAACACCGGGGAGCTGTTTTTT. It is translated as CASSLSGANTGELFF.

The rearrangement links TRBV27 to TRBJ2-1, with TRBD2 identical over 7 bases. V shed 3 bases, J shed 7 bases, and the junction held 9 bases outside the gene matches. Per the germline V gene, CDR1 is MNHEY and CDR2 is SMNVEV (reference sequence). The CDR3 runs 15 residues. Here the CDR3 DNA reads TGTGCCAGCAGTTTGGGATCGGGGGGACTAAATGAGCAGTTCTTC. It is translated as CASSLGSGGLNEQFF.

The V call is TRBV2, the J call TRBJ2-7; the D gene is possibly TRBD1 (5 bases). Germline V gene lookup returns CDR1 SNHLY and CDR2 FYNNEI. The CDR3 spans 13 residues. Trimming cost V 10 bases and J 6 bases, with 19 bases left between them. CDR3 DNA: TGTGCCATTAAAAAACAGGAATTCGGCGAGCAGTACTTC. Amino acid sequence: CAIKKQEFGEQYF. Full variable domain (missing parts from reference TRBV2 and TRBJ2-7): EPEVTQTPSHQVTQMGQEVILRCVPISNHLYFYWYRQILGQKVEFLVSFYNNEISEKSEIFDDQFSVERPDGSNFTLKIRSTKLEDSAMYFCAIKKQEFGEQYFGPGTRLTVT.

The V gene is TRBV6-1, the J gene TRBJ1-2; 7 bases are shared with TRBD1. The CDR3 has 13 residues. V shed 2 bases and J 9 bases; nucleotides not matched to a gene: 6. Germline V CDR1 and CDR2: MNHNS, SASEGT. In DNA, the CDR3 is TGTGCCAGCAGTGAAACAGGGGAGAAGAGCTACACCTTC. This sequence encodes CASSETGEKSYTF.

The chain employs TRBV5-4 and TRBJ1-6; 9 nucleotides align to TRBD1. Germline lookup yields CDR1 SGHNT and CDR2 YYREEE (reference sequence). The V gene end was trimmed by 0 bases and the J gene end by 10 bases; junction bases not matched to a gene: 5. This CDR3 spans 15 amino acids. CDR3 in amino acids: CASSLVRQGESPLHF. CDR3 in DNA: TGTGCCAGCAGCTTGGTGAGACAGGGGGAATCACCCCTCCACTTT.

The chain is built from TRBV29-1 and TRBJ2-3, with 10 bases identical to TRBD2. Germline V gene lookup returns CDR1 SQVTM and CDR2 ANQGSEA. The trim removed 7 bases at V and 2 bases at J, leaving 6 bases unmatched. This CDR3 comprises 14 residues. This CDR3 is CSGATSGTTDTQYF. Here the CDR3 DNA reads TGCAGCGGGGCTACTAGCGGGACCACAGATACGCAGTATTTT.

The chain has TRBV6-1 and TRBJ1-1, with a possible D match to TRBD1 (6 bases). V was trimmed by 2 bases and J by 1 base, leaving 8 bases between them. CDR1 and CDR2 (germline): MNHNS, SASEGT. CDR3 size: 14 residues. Here the CDR3 reads CASSETGRNTEAFF. The DNA for the CDR3 is TGTGCCAGCAGTGAAACAGGGCGGAACACTGAAGCTTTCTTT.

Of note for this clone: Other DNA variants within this sample encode the same CDR3. The chain recombines TRBV18 with TRBJ1-5, with TRBD1 identical over 7 bases. The CDR3 loop spans 13 amino acids. V lost 3 bases and J lost 5; bases outside the gene matches: 1. CDR1 is KGHSH, CDR2 LQKENI, per germline. The CDR3 sequence is CASSPDRDQPQHF. For the CDR3, the DNA is TGTGCCAGCTCACCCGACAGGGATCAGCCCCAGCATTTT.

The CDR3 DNA reads as TGTGCCAGTAGTATACTAGAAGGGCGGGGGCCCTCTGGGGCCAACGTCCTGACTTTC. Residues: CASSILEGRGPSGANVLTF. The chain employs TRBV19 and TRBJ2-6; possibly TRBD2 for D (7 bases). The CDR3 has 19 amino acids. Germline CDR1 and CDR2: LNHDA and SQIVND (reference sequence). Deletions cut 2 bases from V and 0 bases from J, with 17 bases between.

The chain couples TRBV5-1 to TRBJ1-1; 7 bases are shared with TRBD1. The CDR3 totals 14 residues. Germline V gene lookup returns CDR1 SGHRS and CDR2 YFSETQ. V shed 4 bases, J shed 4 bases, and the junction held 7 bases outside the gene matches. CDR3 sequence: CASSPWAGGTEAFF. The CDR3 bases are TGCGCCAGCAGCCCATGGGCAGGGGGCACTGAAGCTTTCTTT.

CDR3 in DNA: TGCGCCAGCAGCCAAGGAGTGGGGAGTCAAGAGACCCAGTACTTC. It translates to CASSQGVGSQETQYF. This rearrangement joins TRBV4-1 to TRBJ2-5; perhaps TRBD2 as D (5 bases). V was trimmed by 1 base and J by 2 bases, leaving 11 bases between them. Germline V gene lookup returns CDR1 MGHRA and CDR2 YSYEKL. The CDR3 consists of 15 residues.

The sample holds a few counts of this clone. The chain has TRBV6-1 and TRBJ2-5; 9 positions agree with TRBD2. The CDR3 contains 15 residues. V lost 4 bases and J lost 0; bases outside the gene matches: 3. Germline loops: CDR1 MNHNS, CDR2 SASEGT. The CDR3 is CASSGAGGYQETQYF. CDR3 coding DNA: TGTGCCAGCAGTGGGGCGGGGGGGTACCAAGAGACCCAGTACTTC.

The V call is TRBV6-5, the J call TRBJ2-3, with D tentatively TRBD1 (5 bases). This CDR3 is built from 12 residues. V was cut by 10 bases and J by 2 bases, with 10 bases left in between. Germline assignment: CDR1 MNHEY and CDR2 SVGAGI. The CDR3 coding sequence is TGTGCCACCAGGGCCCCCACAGATACGCAGTATTTT. The encoded protein is CATRAPTDTQYF.

This clone was detected once. V is TRBV5-1 and J is TRBJ2-7; possibly TRBD2 for D (6 bases). The ends were cut back, 4 bases at V and 4 bases at J, with 15 bases in the middle. Germline V gene data show CDR1 as SGHRS and CDR2 as YFSETQ. The CDR3 has 14 amino acids. CDR3: CASSPSGEPYEQYF. In DNA, the CDR3 is TGCGCCAGCAGCCCGTCGGGGGAACCGTACGAGCAGTACTTC. Full variable domain (rest looked up from reference TRBV5-1 and TRBJ2-7): KAGVTQTPRYLIKTRGQQVTLSCSPISGHRSVSWYQQTPGQGLQFLFEYFSETQRNKGNFPGRFSGRQFSNSRSEMNVSTLELGDSALYLCASSPSGEPYEQYFGPGTRLTVT.

This clone was seen more than once but under ten times. The rearrangement uses TRBV5-5 and TRBJ1-5; 7 bases align to TRBD1. CDR3 size: 18 residues. V shed 0 bases and J 0 bases; nucleotides not matched to a gene: 9. The germline V gene has CDR1 SGHKS and CDR2 YYEKEE (reference sequence). Here the CDR3 DNA reads TGTGCCAGCAGCTTGGGGGGACAGACCCTTTATAGCAATCAGCCCCAGCATTTT. This gives the protein CASSLGGQTLYSNQPQHF.

This clone came up once. The V call is TRBV2, the J call TRBJ2-7, with D possibly being TRBD2 (5 bases). CDR3 length: 14 amino acids. Germline lookup yields CDR1 SNHLY and CDR2 FYNNEI. The V and J ends lost 3 bases and 3 bases respectively, with 12 bases between them. This CDR3 reads CASSDGRGNYEQYF. In DNA form, the CDR3 reads TGTGCCAGCAGTGATGGCCGGGGAAACTACGAGCAGTACTTC.

The genes are TRBV6-6 and TRBJ1-5; D is perhaps TRBD1 (5 bases). The CDR3 is 13 residues long. Germline loops: CDR1 MNHNY, CDR2 SVGAGI (reference sequence). Trimming pared 5 bases from V and 4 bases from J, leaving 9 bases between. CDR3 in amino acids: CASSPDRNQPQHF. Written as DNA, the CDR3 is TGTGCCAGCAGTCCCGACAGAAATCAGCCCCAGCATTTT.

This clone was observed a few times. The rearrangement links TRBV5-4 to TRBJ2-2; TRBD2 agrees at 9 bases. V gave up 4 bases and J gave up 1 base; unmatched junction bases: 2. The CDR3 is made up of 15 amino acids. Germline V CDR1 and CDR2: SGHNT, YYREEE (reference sequence). This CDR3 reads CASSRLAENTGELFF. In DNA, the CDR3 is TGTGCCAGCAGCCGACTAGCGGAGAACACCGGGGAGCTGTTTTTT.

CDR3 nucleotide sequence: TGTGCCAGCAAGAAGGGGGCAGATTCACCCCTCCACTTT. Amino acid sequence: CASKKGADSPLHF. The V call is TRBV2, the J call TRBJ1-6; 7 bases are a match to TRBD1. Germline V gene lookup returns CDR1 SNHLY and CDR2 FYNNEI. CDR3 size: 13 residues. The junction had 5 bases not matched to a gene; V was cut back by 7 bases and J by 8 bases.

The chain employs TRBV28 and TRBJ2-7, with 8 nucleotides matching TRBD1. CDR3 length: 14 amino acids. After removal of 8 bases from V and 1 base from J, the junction contained 7 bases not matched to a gene. Germline CDR1 is MDHEN and CDR2 is SYDVKM. The CDR3 loop reads CASGDRRPSYEQYF. The CDR3 bases are TGTGCCAGCGGGGACAGGCGCCCATCCTACGAGCAGTACTTC.

The J gene is TRBJ1-1, the V gene TRBV18; unclear D gene. Per germline, CDR1 KGHSH and CDR2 LQKENI. The CDR3 is made up of 13 amino acids. The germline V and J ends were trimmed by 6 bases and 4 bases, with 12 bases remaining between them. In DNA, the CDR3 is TGTGCCAGCTCCTCGGAACAGAGCACTGAAGCTTTCTTT. This translates into CASSSEQSTEAFF.

The V call is TRBV27, the J call TRBJ2-5; TRBD2 agrees at 8 bases. The CDR3 contains 17 residues. J was trimmed by 2 bases and V by 1 base; bases with no gene match: 9. The germline V gene encodes CDR1 MNHEY and CDR2 SMNVEV (reference sequence). The CDR3 sequence: CASSLFPGRGEQETQYF. DNA for the CDR3: TGTGCCAGCAGTTTATTTCCCGGGAGGGGCGAACAAGAGACCCAGTACTTC.

In the case of this clone: One junction end does not reproduce the germline sequence, and a read error may be involved. J is TRBJ2-5 and V is TRBV7-7; possible D gene TRBD1, 5 bases. The CDR3 is 13 amino acids. Germline CDR1 reads SSHAT; CDR2 reads FNYEAQ (reference sequence). DNA for the CDR3: TGTGCTAGCAGCACGGACAACCAAGAGACCCAGTACTTC. It translates to CASSTDNQETQYF.

The chain has TRBV7-9 and TRBJ2-5, with 8 bases aligning to TRBD1. V gave up 5 bases and J gave up 3 bases; unmatched junction bases: 5. In germline, CDR1 is SEHNR, CDR2 FQNEAQ (reference sequence). The CDR3 extends over 14 amino acids. CDR3: CASSPTGVEETQYF. The CDR3 DNA reads TGTGCCAGCAGCCCGACAGGGGTCGAAGAGACCCAGTACTTC.

The genes are TRBV18 and TRBJ1-1; 7 nucleotides line up with TRBD1. The J segment lost 1 base and the V segment lost 4 bases, leaving 6 bases of the junction unmatched. CDR3 size: 15 residues. Germline V CDR1 and CDR2: KGHSH, LQKENI. For the CDR3, the DNA is TGTGCCAGCTCACAACGACAGGGCTCGAACACTGAAGCTTTCTTT. This codes for CASSQRQGSNTEAFF.

The V and J genes are TRBV27 and TRBJ2-7, with D possibly matching TRBD2 (6 bases). The CDR3 sequence is 14 residues long. V gave up 2 bases and J gave up 3 bases, with 11 bases separating them. CDR1 is MNHEY, CDR2 SMNVEV, per germline (reference sequence). The CDR3 DNA follows: TGTGCCAGCAGTTTAAATTGGGGAGGCTACGAGCAGTACTTC. Translated, it gives CASSLNWGGYEQYF.

This sequence joins TRBV19 and TRBJ1-5; no clear D. This CDR3 region has 12 residues. The V gene lost 2 bases and the J gene lost 8 bases, with 7 bases spanning the gap. Germline values: CDR1 LNHDA, CDR2 SQIVND (reference sequence). The CDR3: CASSIPPEPQHF. Here the CDR3 DNA reads TGTGCCAGTAGTATACCCCCCGAGCCCCAGCATTTT.

The genes are TRBV28 and TRBJ1-4; D not resolved. The length of the CDR3 is 15 residues. CDR1 is MDHEN and CDR2 is SYDVKM in the germline V gene. The V end lost 8 bases, the J end lost 6 bases, and 19 bases lay between the germline ends. The CDR3 here is CASSRGGEGHEKLFF. The CDR3 nucleotides read TGTGCCAGCTCCCGGGGTGGGGAGGGTCATGAAAAACTGTTTTTT.

The CDR3 sequence: CASSLYIWSGTEKDTQYF. The CDR3 bases are TGTGCCAGCAGCTTGTATATTTGGTCCGGGACAGAGAAAGATACGCAGTATTTT. The chain is built from TRBV5-8 and TRBJ2-3; TRBD1 agrees at 7 bases. This CDR3 contains 18 residues. Germline V CDR1 and CDR2: SGHTS, YDEGEE. Unmatched junction bases numbered 16, after V lost 1 base and J lost 5 bases.